Described below is a single T cell receptor (beta chain) sequence and its context. No antigen is known for it. This record belongs to a study of glioma-infiltrating T cells. Whole-study findings and limits: Tissue-blood divergence was below expectation in non-neoplastic patients, above in gliomas. Only very few CDR3 sequences appeared in both tissue and blood.

Using RNA template, CDR3s of TCR alpha and beta were amplified with iRepertoire arm-PCR. Input was roughly 95-450 ng of tissue mRNA or PBMC total RNA. One entry per CDR3 protein, called by TCRdb with MiXCR from the multiplex PCR reads. The sample consists of around 120,000 distinct CDR3 sequences, roughly a quarter of them appearing once. Germline CDR1 SGHDN, CDR2 FVKESK. Trimming took 7 bases from V and 2 from J, leaving 12 bases between them. This CDR3 comprises 14 residues. The TCR originated in a human donor with low-grade glioma or glioblastoma, undergoing nonglioma brain surgery, or in good health (not recorded which). The chain carries TRBV14 and TRBJ2-1; D might be TRBD1 or TRBD2, each matching 5 bases. The sequencing input was glioma tissue, nonneoplastic brain tissue, or PBMCs (not recorded which). The DNA for the CDR3 is TGTGCCAGCACCACGGGGCGGCCCTACAATGAGCAGTTCTTC. Translated: CASTTGRPYNEQFF.